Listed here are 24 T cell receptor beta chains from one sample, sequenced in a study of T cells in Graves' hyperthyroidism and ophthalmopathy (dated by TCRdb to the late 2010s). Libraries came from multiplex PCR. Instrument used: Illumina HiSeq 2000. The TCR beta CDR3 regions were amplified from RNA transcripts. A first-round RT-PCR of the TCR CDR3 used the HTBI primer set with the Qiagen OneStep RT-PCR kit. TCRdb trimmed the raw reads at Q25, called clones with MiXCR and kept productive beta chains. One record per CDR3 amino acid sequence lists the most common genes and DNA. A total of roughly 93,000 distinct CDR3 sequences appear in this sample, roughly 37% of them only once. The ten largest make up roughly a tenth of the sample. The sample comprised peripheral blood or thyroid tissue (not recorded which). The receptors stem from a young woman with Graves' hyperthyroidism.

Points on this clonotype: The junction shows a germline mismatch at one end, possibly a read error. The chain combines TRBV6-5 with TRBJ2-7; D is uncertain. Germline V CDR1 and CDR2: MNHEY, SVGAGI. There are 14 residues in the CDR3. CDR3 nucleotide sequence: TGTGCCGGCAGTCCGCAGAGGAGCTCCTACGAGCAGTACTTC. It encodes CAGSPQRSSYEQYF.

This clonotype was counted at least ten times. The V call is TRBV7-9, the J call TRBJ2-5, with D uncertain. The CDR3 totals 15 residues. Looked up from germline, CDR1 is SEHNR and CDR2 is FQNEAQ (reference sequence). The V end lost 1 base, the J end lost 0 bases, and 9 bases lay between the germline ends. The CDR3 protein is CASSLGSSNQETQYF. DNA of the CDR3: TGTGCCAGCAGCTTAGGCAGTAGTAACCAAGAGACCCAGTACTTC.

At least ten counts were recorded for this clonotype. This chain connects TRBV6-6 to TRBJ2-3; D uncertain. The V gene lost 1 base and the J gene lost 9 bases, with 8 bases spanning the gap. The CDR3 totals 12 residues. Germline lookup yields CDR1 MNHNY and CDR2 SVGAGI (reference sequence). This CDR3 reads CASSYLGQTQYF. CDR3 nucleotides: TGTGCCAGCAGTTACTTAGGGCAGACGCAGTATTTT.

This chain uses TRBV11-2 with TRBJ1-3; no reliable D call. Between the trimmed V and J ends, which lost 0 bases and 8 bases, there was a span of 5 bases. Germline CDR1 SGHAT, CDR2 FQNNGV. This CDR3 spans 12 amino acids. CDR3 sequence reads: CASSLEADTIYF. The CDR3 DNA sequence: TGTGCCAGCAGCTTAGAGGCAGACACCATATATTTT.

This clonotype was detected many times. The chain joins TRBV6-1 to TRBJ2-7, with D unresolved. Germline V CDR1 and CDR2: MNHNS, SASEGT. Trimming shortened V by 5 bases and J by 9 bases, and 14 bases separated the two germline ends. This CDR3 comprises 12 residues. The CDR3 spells CASSPSSPAQYF. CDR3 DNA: TGTGCCAGCAGTCCCTCCTCCCCTGCGCAGTACTTC.

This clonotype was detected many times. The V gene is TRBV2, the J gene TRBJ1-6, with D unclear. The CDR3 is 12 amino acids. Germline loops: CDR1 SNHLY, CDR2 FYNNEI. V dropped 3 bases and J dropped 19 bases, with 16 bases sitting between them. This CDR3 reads CASSDFPIAHHF. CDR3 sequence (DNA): TGTGCCAGCAGTGACTTTCCGATCGCGCATCACTTT.

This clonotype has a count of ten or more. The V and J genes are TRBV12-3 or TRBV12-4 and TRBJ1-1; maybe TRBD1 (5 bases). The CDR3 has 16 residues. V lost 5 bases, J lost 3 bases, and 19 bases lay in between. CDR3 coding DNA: TGTGCCAGCAGTCCCCCGGCGTGGAGGGGAGACACTGAAGCTTTCTTT. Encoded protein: CASSPPAWRGDTEAFF.

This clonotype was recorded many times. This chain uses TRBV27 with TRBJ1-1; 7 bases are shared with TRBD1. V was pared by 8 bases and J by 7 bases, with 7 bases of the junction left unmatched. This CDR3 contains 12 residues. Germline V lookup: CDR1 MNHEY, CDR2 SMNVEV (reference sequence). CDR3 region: CASRTGWGEAFF. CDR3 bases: TGTGCCAGCCGGACAGGTTGGGGTGAAGCTTTCTTT.

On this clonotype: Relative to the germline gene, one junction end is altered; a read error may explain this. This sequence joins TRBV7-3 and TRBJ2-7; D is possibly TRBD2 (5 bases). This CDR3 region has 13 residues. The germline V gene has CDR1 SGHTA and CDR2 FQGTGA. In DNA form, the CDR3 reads TGTGTCAGCAGCTTCACCCGGGACTACGAGCAGTACTTC. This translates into CVSSFTRDYEQYF.

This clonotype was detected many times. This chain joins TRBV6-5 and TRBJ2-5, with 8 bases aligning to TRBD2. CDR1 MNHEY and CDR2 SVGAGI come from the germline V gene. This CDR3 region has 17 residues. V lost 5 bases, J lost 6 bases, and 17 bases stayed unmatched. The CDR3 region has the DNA TGTGCCAGCAGTCAAGGGTATGGCGCGGGAGGTAGAAAGACCCAGTACTTC. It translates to CASSQGYGAGGRKTQYF.

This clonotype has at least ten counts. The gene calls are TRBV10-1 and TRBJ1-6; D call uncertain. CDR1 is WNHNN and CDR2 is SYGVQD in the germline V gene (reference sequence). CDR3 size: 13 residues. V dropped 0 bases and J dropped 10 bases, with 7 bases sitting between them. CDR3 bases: TGCGCCAGCAGTGAGTCGAGGTTCTCACCCCTCCACTTT. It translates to CASSESRFSPLHF.

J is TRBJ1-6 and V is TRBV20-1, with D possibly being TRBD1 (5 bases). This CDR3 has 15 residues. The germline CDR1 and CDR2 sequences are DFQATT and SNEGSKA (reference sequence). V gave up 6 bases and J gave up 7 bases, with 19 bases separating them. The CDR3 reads CSASRSPGRNSPLHF. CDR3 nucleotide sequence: TGCAGTGCCAGCAGATCCCCGGGGCGGAATTCACCCCTCCACTTT.

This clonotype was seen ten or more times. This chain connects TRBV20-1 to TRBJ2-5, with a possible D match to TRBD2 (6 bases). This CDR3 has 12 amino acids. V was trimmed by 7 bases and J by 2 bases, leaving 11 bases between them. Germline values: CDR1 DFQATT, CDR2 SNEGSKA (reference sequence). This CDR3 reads CSVREYQETQYF. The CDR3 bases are TGCAGTGTACGGGAGTATCAAGAGACCCAGTACTTC.

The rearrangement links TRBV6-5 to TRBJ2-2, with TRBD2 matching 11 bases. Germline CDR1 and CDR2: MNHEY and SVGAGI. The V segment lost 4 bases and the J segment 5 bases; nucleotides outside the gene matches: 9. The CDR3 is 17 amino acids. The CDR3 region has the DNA TGTGCCAGCAGTTTAATTCGACTAGCGGGAAAAACCGGGGAGCTGTTTTTT. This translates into CASSLIRLAGKTGELFF.

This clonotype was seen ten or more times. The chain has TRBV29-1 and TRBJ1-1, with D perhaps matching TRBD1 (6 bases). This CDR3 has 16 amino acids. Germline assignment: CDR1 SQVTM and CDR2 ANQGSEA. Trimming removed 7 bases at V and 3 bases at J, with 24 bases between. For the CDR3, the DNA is TGCAGCGCAGGGGAGGGTATCCCAGGGTGGTACACTGAAGCTTTCTTT. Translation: CSAGEGIPGWYTEAFF.

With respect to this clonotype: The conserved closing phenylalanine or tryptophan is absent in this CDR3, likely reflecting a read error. The CDR3: CASSLALVAGGREQFY. The CDR3 nucleotides read TGTGCCAGCAGCTTGGCCCTGGTAGCGGGAGGTCGTGAGCAGTTCTAC. The V gene is TRBV5-6, the J gene TRBJ2-7, with TRBD2 identical over 10 bases. TRBJ2-1 explains the end of the DNA better; the J call may be wrong. Germline V gene data show CDR1 as SGHDT and CDR2 as YYEEEE. This CDR3 is built from 16 residues.

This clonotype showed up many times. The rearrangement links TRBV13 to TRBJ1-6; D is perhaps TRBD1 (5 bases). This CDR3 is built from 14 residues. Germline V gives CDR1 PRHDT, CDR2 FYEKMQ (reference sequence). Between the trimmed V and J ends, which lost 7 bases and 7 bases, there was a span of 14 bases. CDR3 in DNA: TGTGCCAGCACGAAGGGGTTTCGGAATTCACCCCTCCACTTT. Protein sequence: CASTKGFRNSPLHF. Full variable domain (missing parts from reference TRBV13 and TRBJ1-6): AAGVIQSPRHLIKEKRETATLKCYPIPRHDTVYWYQQGPGQDPQFLISFYEKMQSDKGSIPDRFSAQQFSDYHSELNMSSLELGDSALYFCASTKGFRNSPLHFGNGTRLTVT.

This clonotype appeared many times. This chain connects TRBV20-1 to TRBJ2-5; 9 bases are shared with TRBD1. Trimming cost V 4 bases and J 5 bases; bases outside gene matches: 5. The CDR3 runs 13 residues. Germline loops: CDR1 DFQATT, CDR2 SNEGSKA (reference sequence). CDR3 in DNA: TGCAGTGCTAAGACAGGGGGGTACGAGACCCAGTACTTC. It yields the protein CSAKTGGYETQYF.

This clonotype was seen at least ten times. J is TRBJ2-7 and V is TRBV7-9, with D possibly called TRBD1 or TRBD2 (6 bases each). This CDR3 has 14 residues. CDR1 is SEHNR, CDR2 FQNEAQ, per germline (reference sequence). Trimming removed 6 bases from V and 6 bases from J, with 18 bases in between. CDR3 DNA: TGTGCCAGCAGTCCCCTAGAAGGGGGGCTCGAGCAGTACTTC. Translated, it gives CASSPLEGGLEQYF.

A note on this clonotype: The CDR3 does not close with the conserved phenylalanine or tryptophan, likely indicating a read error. The CDR3 nucleotides are TGCGCCAGCAGCCCCACCGGGACAGGGTTGAACACTGAAGCTTTCGTT. Protein product: CASSPTGTGLNTEAFV. The rearrangement joins TRBV5-1 to TRBJ1-1; 9 bases agree with TRBD1. Germline CDR1 reads SGHRS; CDR2 reads YFSETQ. CDR3 length equals 16 residues. Trimming removed 4 bases from V and 0 bases from J; junction bases left unmatched: 7.

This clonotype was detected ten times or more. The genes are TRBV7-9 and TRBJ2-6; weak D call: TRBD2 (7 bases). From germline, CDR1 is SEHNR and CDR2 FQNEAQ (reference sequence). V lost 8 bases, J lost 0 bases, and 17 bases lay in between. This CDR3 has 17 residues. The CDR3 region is CASALGGLGSGANVLTF. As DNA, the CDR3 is TGTGCCAGCGCCCTGGGGGGGCTTGGCTCTGGGGCCAACGTCCTGACTTTC.

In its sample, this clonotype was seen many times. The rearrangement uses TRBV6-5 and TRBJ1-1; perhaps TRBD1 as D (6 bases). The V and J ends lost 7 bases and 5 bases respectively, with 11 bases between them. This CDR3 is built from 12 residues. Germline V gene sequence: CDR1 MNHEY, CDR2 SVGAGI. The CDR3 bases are TGTGCCAGCATAGGGGGACGGACTGAAGCTTTCTTT. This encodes CASIGGRTEAFF.

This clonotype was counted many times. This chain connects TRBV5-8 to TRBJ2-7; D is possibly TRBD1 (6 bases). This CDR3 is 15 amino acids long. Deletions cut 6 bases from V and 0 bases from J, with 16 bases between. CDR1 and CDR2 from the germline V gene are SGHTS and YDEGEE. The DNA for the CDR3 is TGTGCCAGCACCTACCTCCGGGACAACTCCTACGAGCAGTACTTC. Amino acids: CASTYLRDNSYEQYF.

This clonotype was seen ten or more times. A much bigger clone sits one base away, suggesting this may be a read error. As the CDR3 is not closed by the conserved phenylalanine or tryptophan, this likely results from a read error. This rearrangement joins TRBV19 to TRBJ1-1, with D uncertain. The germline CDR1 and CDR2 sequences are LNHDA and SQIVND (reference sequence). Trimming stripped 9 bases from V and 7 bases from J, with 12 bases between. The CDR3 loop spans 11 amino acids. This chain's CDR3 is CASTDAVEAFL. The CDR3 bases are TGTGCCAGCACCGACGCGGTTGAAGCTTTCCTT.